The present T cell receptor beta chain was sequenced within a study of T cell responses to AZD1222 COVID-19 vaccine. The CDR3 totals 14 residues. The V gene lost 5 bases and the J gene lost 6 bases, with 14 bases spanning the gap. Germline loops: CDR1 SGHTS, CDR2 YDEGEE. Second doses that came at about 4 or about 12 weeks were put together. TCRdb's copy holds only in-frame clones and misses some; the assay was immunoSEQ multiplex PCR. The sample lists about 180,000 clones; 88% were seen once. A remark on this clone: Antigen unknown.

Study conclusions and caveats: The study found Spike-specific TCR breadth and depth rose after two AZD1222 doses. Repertoires were collected only later (after the peak T cell response had occurred). Donors, mostly white British, included more females; clonal diversity was possibly underestimated.

Specimen: peripheral blood, collected 28 days after the second AZD1222 dose. This chain uses TRBV5-8 with TRBJ2-2; tentatively, D is TRBD1 or TRBD2 (5 bases each). The clonotype was recovered from an adult who received the AZD1222 COVID-19 vaccine. CDR3 DNA sequence: TGTGCCAGCAGTCTGGGACCCACTCCCGGGGAGCTGTTTTTT. Protein product: CASSLGPTPGELFF.